The 9 T cell receptor beta chains below were found in one sample sequenced in a study of cytomegalovirus exposure and HLA in healthy donors listed by TCRdb under 2017. Library generation was performed with the immunoSEQ multiplex PCR assay. For the multiplex PCR, a mixture combining 60 forward primers for TCR Vbeta segments and 13 reverse primers for TCR Jbeta segments was used. As stored in TCRdb, this immuneACCESS dataset retains in-frame rearrangements with V and J assigned. A fraction of the clones does not appear; measured against another copy, unresolved V genes explain less than half of the discrepancy, and the remainder lacks a known reason. In all, the sample holds about 90,000 clones, and around four fifths of those were seen once. The top ten clones comprise 2.7% of the sample. Source material: PBMCs. The origin of the receptors is a man between 25 and 39 years old in good health and CMV-seronegative.

J is TRBJ2-2 and V is TRBV5-1; 9 bases agree with TRBD1. This CDR3 region has 18 residues. The trim removed 3 bases at V and 0 bases at J, leaving 9 bases unmatched. The germline V gene has CDR1 SGHRS and CDR2 YFSETQ. The CDR3 region is CASSSGTGIIANTGELFF. Here the CDR3 DNA reads TGCGCCAGCAGCTCCGGGACAGGGATTATCGCGAACACCGGGGAGCTGTTTTTT.

The V call is TRBV27, the J call TRBJ2-1; D is perhaps TRBD1 (6 bases). The germline V gene has CDR1 MNHEY and CDR2 SMNVEV (reference sequence). With 4 bases removed from V and 8 bases from J, the gap between germline ends came to 21 bases. The CDR3 consists of 16 residues. CDR3 nucleotide sequence: TGTGCCAGCAGTTACCACAGGGCATCTGGGGGTGATGAGCAGTTCTTC. This sequence encodes CASSYHRASGGDEQFF.

This sequence joins TRBV5-6 and TRBJ2-5; possibly TRBD2 for D (6 bases). The DNA matches TRBJ2-7 better at its end, which makes the J call doubtful. Germline-derived CDR1 and CDR2 are SGHDT and YYEEEE. The CDR3 spans 12 residues. The CDR3 nucleotides read TGTGCCAGCAGCTTGGCGGGGGACGAGCAGTACTTC. It is translated as CASSLAGDEQYF.

The chain combines TRBV9 with TRBJ1-1; no reliable D call. The germline V gene has CDR1 SGDLS and CDR2 YYNGEE. The V end lost 3 bases, the J end lost 10 bases, and 19 bases lay between the germline ends. This CDR3 is built from 14 residues. The DNA of the CDR3 is TGTGCCAGCAGCGCGACCCCGGGGAGGGATGGAGCTTTCTTT. Translating gives CASSATPGRDGAFF.

The V gene is TRBV5-6, the J gene TRBJ1-5; D is uncertain. Deletions cut 0 bases from V and 0 bases from J, with 7 bases between. The CDR3 is 15 residues long. Germline V lookup: CDR1 SGHDT, CDR2 YYEEEE. CDR3 protein: CASSLGQYSNQPQHF. Written as DNA, the CDR3 is TGTGCCAGCAGCTTGGGGCAGTATAGCAATCAGCCCCAGCATTTT.

CDR3 region: CASSIRQGSGEQYF. The CDR3, as DNA: TGTGCCAGTAGTATTAGGCAGGGGTCGGGGGAGCAGTACTTC. V gene TRBV19 combines with J gene TRBJ2-7; TRBD1 is a possible D gene (6 bases). Germline V gives CDR1 LNHDA, CDR2 SQIVND (reference sequence). V was cut by 3 bases and J by 7 bases, with 16 bases left in between. CDR3 size: 14 residues.

V and J are TRBV30 and TRBJ2-1; 9 nucleotides agree with TRBD2. The germline V gene encodes CDR1 GTSNPN and CDR2 SVGIG (reference sequence). The V gene end was trimmed by 7 bases and the J gene end by 15 bases; junction bases not matched to a gene: 19. CDR3 length: 14 amino acids. The CDR3 region is CASGGSGGPIIAFF. The CDR3 DNA follows: TGTGCCTCGGGGGGTAGCGGGGGCCCAATTATCGCGTTCTTC. The entire variable domain, with the rest obtained from reference TRBV30 and TRBJ2-1, is as follows: SQTIHQWPATLVQPVGSPLSLECTVEGTSNPNLYWYRQAAGRGLQLLFYSVGIGQISSEVPQNLSASRPQDRQFILSSKKLLLSDSGFYLCASGGSGGPIIAFFGPGTRLTVL.

V usage is TRBV7-6 and J usage is TRBJ2-5; the D gene is possibly TRBD2 (6 bases). V was cut by 2 bases and J by 5 bases, with 12 bases left in between. The CDR3 contains 14 residues. Per the germline V gene, CDR1 is SGHVS and CDR2 is FNYEAQ. In DNA form, the CDR3 reads TGTGCCAGCAGCTTACGGGTCGCGGGGGAGACCCAGTACTTC. Its translation is CASSLRVAGETQYF.

This chain joins TRBV10-3 and TRBJ1-4; 7 nucleotides line up with TRBD1. After removal of 6 bases from V and 0 bases from J, the junction contained 4 bases not matched to a gene. The CDR3 loop spans 15 amino acids. CDR1 and CDR2 from the germline V gene are ENHRY and SYGVKD. CDR3 region: CAIRRDSSTNEKLFF. DNA for the CDR3: TGTGCCATCAGAAGGGACAGTTCAACTAATGAAAAACTGTTTTTT.